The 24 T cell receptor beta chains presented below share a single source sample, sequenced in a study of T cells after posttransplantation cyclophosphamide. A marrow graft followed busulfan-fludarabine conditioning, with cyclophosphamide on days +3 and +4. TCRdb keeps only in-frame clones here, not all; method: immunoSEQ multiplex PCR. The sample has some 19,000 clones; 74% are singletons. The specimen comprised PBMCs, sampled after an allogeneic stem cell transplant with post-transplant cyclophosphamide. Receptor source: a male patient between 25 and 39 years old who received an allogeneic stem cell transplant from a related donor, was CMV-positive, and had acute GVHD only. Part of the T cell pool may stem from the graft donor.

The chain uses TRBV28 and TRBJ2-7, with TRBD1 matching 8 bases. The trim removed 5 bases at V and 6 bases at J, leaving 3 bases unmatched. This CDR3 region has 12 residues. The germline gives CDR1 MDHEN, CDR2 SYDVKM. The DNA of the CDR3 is TGTGCCAGCAGTGGCACAGGGGGCGAGCAGTACTTC. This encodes CASSGTGGEQYF.

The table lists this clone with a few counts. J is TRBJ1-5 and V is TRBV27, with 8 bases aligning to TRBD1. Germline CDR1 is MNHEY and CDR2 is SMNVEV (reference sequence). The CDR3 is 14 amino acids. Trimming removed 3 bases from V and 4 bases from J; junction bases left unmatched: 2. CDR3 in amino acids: CASSFGQGNQPQHF. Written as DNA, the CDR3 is TGTGCCAGCAGTTTCGGACAGGGTAATCAGCCCCAGCATTTT.

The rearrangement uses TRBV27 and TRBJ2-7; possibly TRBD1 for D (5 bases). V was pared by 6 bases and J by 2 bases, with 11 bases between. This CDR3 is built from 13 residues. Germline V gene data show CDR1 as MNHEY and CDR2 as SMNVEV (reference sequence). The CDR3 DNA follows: TGTGCCAGCAGGGAACTGGGGCCCTACGAGCAGTACTTC. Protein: CASRELGPYEQYF.

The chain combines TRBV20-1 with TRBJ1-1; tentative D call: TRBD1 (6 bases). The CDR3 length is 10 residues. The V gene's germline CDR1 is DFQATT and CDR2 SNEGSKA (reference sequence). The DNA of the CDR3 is TGCACCCCGGGGGGCGCTGAAGCTTTCTTT. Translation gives CTPGGAEAFF.

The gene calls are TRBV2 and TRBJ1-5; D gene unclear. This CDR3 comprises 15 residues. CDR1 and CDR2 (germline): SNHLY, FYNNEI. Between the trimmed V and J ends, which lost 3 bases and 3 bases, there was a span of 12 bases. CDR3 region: CASSDESEVNQPQHF. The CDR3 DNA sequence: TGTGCCAGCAGTGATGAGAGTGAAGTCAATCAGCCCCAGCATTTT. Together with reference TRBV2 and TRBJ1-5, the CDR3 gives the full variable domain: EPEVTQTPSHQVTQMGQEVILRCVPISNHLYFYWYRQILGQKVEFLVSFYNNEISEKSEIFDDQFSVERPDGSNFTLKIRSTKLEDSAMYFCASSDESEVNQPQHFGDGTRLSIL.

The chain's CDR3 is CASSVDRTLGEQYF. CDR3 bases: TGTGCCAGCAGTGTCGACAGAACCCTGGGTGAGCAGTACTTC. The rearrangement uses TRBV6-6 and TRBJ2-7; weak D call: TRBD1 (5 bases). The V gene's germline CDR1 is MNHNY and CDR2 SVGAGI (reference sequence). The V gene lost 5 bases and the J gene lost 7 bases, with 18 bases spanning the gap. The length of the CDR3 is 14 residues.

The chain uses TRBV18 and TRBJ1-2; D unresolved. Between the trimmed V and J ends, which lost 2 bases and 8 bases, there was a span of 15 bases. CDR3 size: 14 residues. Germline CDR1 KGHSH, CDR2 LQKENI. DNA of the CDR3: TGTGCCAGCTCACCAGGCGGGCAGGATGAGGGCTACACCTTC. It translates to CASSPGGQDEGYTF. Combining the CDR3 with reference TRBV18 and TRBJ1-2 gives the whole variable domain NAGVMQNPRHLVRRRGQEARLRCSPMKGHSHVYWYRQLPEEGLKFMVYLQKENIIDESGMPKERFSAEFPKEGPSILRIQQVVRGDSAAYFCASSPGGQDEGYTFGSGTRLTVV.

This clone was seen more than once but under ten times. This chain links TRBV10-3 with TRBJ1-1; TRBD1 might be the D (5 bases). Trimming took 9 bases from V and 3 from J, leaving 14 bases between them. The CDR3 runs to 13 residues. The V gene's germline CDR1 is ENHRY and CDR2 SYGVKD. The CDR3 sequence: CAMRRGMDTEAFF. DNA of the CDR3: TGTGCCATGCGGAGGGGTATGGACACTGAAGCTTTCTTT.

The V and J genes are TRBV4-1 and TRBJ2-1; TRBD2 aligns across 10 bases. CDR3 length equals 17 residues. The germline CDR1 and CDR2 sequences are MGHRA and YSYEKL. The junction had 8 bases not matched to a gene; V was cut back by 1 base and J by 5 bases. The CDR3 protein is CASSQGHSGGVNNEQFF. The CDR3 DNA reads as TGCGCCAGCAGCCAAGGTCACAGCGGGGGGGTTAACAATGAGCAGTTCTTC.

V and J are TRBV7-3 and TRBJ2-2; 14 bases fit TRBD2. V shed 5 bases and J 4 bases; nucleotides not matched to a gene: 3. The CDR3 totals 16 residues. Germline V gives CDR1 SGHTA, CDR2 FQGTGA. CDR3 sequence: CASSRGLAGATGELFF. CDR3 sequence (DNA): TGTGCCAGCAGCAGGGGACTAGCGGGGGCCACCGGGGAGCTGTTTTTT.

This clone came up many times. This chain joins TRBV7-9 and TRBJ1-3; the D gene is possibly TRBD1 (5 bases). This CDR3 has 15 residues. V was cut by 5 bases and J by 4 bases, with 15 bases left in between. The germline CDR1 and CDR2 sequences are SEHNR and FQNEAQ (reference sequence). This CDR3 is CASSQSRQIGNTIYF. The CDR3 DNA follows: TGTGCCAGCAGCCAATCCCGACAGATCGGAAACACCATATATTTT.

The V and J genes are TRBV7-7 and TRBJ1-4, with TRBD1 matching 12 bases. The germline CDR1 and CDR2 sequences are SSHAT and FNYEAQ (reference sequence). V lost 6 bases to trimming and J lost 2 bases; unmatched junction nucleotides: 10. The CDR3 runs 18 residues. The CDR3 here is CASRYKGQGAVTNEKLFF. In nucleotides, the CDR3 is TGTGCCAGCAGGTACAAGGGACAGGGGGCGGTGACTAATGAAAAACTGTTTTTT.

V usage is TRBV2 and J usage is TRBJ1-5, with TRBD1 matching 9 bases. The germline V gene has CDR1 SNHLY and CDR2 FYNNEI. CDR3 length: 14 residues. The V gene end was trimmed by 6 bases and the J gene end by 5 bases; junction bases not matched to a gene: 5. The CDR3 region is CASRGTGLDQPQHF. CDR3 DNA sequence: TGTGCCAGCAGGGGGACAGGGCTGGATCAGCCCCAGCATTTT.

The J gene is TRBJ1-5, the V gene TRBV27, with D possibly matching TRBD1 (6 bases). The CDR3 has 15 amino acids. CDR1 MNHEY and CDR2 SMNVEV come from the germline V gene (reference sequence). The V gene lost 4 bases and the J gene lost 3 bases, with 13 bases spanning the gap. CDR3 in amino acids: CASSSHQGNNQPQHF. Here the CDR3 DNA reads TGTGCCAGCAGTTCTCATCAGGGGAACAATCAGCCCCAGCATTTT.

The CDR3 bases are TGCGCCAGCAGCCGGGACTCAACCCAAGAGACCCAGTACTTC. Its protein is CASSRDSTQETQYF. V usage is TRBV10-1 and J usage is TRBJ2-5, with a possible D match to TRBD2 (6 bases). From germline, CDR1 is WNHNN and CDR2 SYGVQD (reference sequence). The CDR3 covers 14 residues. V was shortened by 6 bases and J by 1 base, with 12 bases between the two germline ends.

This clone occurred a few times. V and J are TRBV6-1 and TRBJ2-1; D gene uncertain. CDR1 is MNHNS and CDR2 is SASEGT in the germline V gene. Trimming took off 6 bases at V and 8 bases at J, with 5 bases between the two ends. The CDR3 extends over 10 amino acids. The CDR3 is CASSLDEQFF. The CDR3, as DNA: TGTGCCAGCAGCTTAGATGAGCAGTTCTTC.

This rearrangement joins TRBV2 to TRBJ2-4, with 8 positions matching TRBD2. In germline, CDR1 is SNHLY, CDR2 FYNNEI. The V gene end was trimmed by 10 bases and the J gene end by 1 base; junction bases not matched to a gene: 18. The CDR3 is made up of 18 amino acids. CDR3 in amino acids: CATSGVSGVPWAKNIQYF. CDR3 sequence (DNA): TGTGCCACATCGGGGGTTAGCGGGGTCCCCTGGGCCAAAAACATTCAGTACTTC.

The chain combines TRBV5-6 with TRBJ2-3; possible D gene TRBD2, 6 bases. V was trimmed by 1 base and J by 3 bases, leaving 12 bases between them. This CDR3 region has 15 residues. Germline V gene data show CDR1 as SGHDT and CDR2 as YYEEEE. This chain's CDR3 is CASSLFLRETDTQYF. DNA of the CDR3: TGTGCCAGCAGCTTGTTCCTACGGGAGACAGATACGCAGTATTTT.

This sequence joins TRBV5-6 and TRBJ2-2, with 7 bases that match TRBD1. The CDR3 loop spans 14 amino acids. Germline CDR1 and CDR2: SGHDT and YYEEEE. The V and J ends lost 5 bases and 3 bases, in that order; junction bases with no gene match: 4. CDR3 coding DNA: TGTGCCAGCAGAGGGGACAGCTACACCGGGGAGCTGTTTTTT. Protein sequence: CASRGDSYTGELFF.

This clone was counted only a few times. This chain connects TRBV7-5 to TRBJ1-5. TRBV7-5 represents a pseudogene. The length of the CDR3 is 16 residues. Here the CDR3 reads CARSAGTQGCNQPQHF. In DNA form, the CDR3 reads TGTGCCAGAAGCGCCGGGACTCAAGGATGCAATCAGCCCCAGCATTTT.

The CDR3 DNA follows: TGTGCCAGTATCTTTTCAAGGGGGTCACTTGGGTCCCTCCACTTT. Amino acids: CASIFSRGSLGSLHF. J is TRBJ1-6 and V is TRBV19; maybe TRBD1 (6 bases). The CDR3 spans 15 residues. Germline V gene data show CDR1 as LNHDA and CDR2 as SQIVND (reference sequence). V lost 7 bases to trimming and J lost 14 bases, with 24 bases between them.

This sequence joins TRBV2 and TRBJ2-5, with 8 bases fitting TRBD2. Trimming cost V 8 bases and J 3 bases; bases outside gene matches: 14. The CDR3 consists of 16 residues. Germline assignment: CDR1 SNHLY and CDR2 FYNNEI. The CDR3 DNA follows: TGTGCCAGCGCCCCCGGGGGCGGGGGGTCGGAAGAGACCCAGTACTTC. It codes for CASAPGGGGSEETQYF.

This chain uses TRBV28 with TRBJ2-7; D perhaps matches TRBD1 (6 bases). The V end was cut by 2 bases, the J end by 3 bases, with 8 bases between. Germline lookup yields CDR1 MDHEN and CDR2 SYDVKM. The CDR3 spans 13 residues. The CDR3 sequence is CASSLGTYYEQYF. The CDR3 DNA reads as TGTGCCAGCAGTTTAGGGACATACTACGAGCAGTACTTC.

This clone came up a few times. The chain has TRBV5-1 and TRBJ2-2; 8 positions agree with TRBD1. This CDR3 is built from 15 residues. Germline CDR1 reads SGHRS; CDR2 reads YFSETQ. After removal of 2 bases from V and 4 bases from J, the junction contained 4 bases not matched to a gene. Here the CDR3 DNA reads TGCGCCAGCAGCTTTCAGGGGGCGAGCACCGGGGAGCTGTTTTTT. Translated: CASSFQGASTGELFF.